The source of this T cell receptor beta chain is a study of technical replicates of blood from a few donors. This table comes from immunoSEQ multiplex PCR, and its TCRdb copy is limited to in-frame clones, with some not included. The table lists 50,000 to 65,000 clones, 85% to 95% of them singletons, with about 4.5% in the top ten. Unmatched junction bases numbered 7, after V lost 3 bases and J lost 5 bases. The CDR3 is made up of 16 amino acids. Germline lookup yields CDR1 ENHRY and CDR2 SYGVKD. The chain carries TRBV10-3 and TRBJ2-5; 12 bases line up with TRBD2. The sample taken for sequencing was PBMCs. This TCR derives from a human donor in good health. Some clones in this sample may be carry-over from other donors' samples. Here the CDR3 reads CAISDTLAGGRETQYF. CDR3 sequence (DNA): TGTGCCATCAGTGATACCCTAGCGGGGGGGCGGGAGACCCAGTACTTC.